These 5 T cell receptor beta chains share one sample of origin, sequenced in a study of T cell responses to AZD1222 COVID-19 vaccine. TCRdb's copy holds only in-frame clones and misses some; the assay was immunoSEQ multiplex PCR. The table has more than 85,000 clones, 80% to 90% seen once. The input for sequencing was peripheral blood, taken on day 0 of AZD1222 vaccination. These receptors were taken from an adult in good health.

The chain has TRBV7-9 and TRBJ2-2; D unclear. The CDR3 sequence is 13 residues long. V lost 1 base, J lost 1 base, and 1 base lay in between. The germline CDR1 and CDR2 sequences are SEHNR and FQNEAQ (reference sequence). As DNA, the CDR3 is TGTGCCAGCAGCTTAGGGAACACCGGGGAGCTGTTTTTT. Translated: CASSLGNTGELFF.

This chain uses TRBV18 with TRBJ2-6; TRBD1 matches 7 bases. Unmatched junction bases numbered 5, after V lost 1 base and J lost 2 bases. The CDR3 is 17 amino acids. The germline V gene has CDR1 KGHSH and CDR2 LQKENI. The CDR3 coding sequence is TGTGCCAGCTCACCACGTCTAAGGGGGCCTGGGGCCAACGTCCTGACTTTC. Its protein product is CASSPRLRGPGANVLTF.

This clone was recorded once. Within the sample, other DNA sequences also encode this same CDR3. This chain uses TRBV3-1 (or the pseudogene TRBV3-2) with TRBJ1-1, with no clear D. Trimming removed 3 bases at V and 1 base at J, with 9 bases between. The CDR3 runs to 14 residues. Looked up from germline, CDR1 is LGHDT and CDR2 is YNNKEL (reference sequence). The CDR3 sequence is CASSQQSGNTEAFF. The DNA for the CDR3 is TGTGCCAGCAGCCAGCAGAGCGGGAACACTGAAGCTTTCTTT.

This rearrangement joins TRBV6-5 to TRBJ2-7, with 9 nucleotides matching TRBD1. The CDR3 loop spans 13 amino acids. After removal of 6 bases from V and 2 bases from J, the junction contained 2 bases not matched to a gene. Germline CDR1 and CDR2: MNHEY and SVGAGI. CDR3 nucleotides: TGTGCCAGCAGGGACAGGGGTACCTACGAGCAGTACTTC. Amino acids: CASRDRGTYEQYF.

This clone was counted a single time. The rearrangement joins TRBV29-1 to TRBJ2-5, with D perhaps matching TRBD2 (7 bases). The CDR3 covers 16 residues. V shed 2 bases and J shed 3 bases, with 19 bases lying between them. Germline CDR1 and CDR2: SQVTM and ANQGSEA. The CDR3 reads CSVEREGRGPEETQYF. The CDR3 DNA reads as TGCAGCGTTGAAAGGGAGGGCAGGGGCCCTGAAGAGACCCAGTACTTC.